These T cell receptor beta chains were read from a single sample in a study of T cell repertoires in cytomegalovirus infection. TCRdb fed the reads into MiXCR, producing one record per CDR3 protein. The table includes about 260,000 distinct CDR3 sequences, about an eighth detected once. Sequencing was done on a sample of PBMCs. The receptors shown here come from a human donor in good health (CMV status not recorded). Some clones in this sample may be carry-over from other donors' samples. Each CDR3 is given with its conserved first and last residue. The D gene is left open where the match is weak. Clone size appears in some rows only: once, few, many, or a class for an expanded clone.

TRBD1	TRBJ2-3	TRBV7-9	-	TGTGCCAGCAGCTCGATGACAGGGCCCGGCACAGATACGCAGTATTTT	CASSSMTGPGTDTQYF
-	TRBJ1-2	TRBV18	many	TGTGCCAGCTCACCGAACGGGGGAAACTATGGCTACACCTTC	CASSPNGGNYGYTF
-	TRBJ2-7	TRBV11-2	many	TGTGCCAGCAGTCCTAGACCCCCCTCTCGACTACTCTACGAGCAGTACTTC	CASSPRPPSRLLYEQYF
-	TRBJ2-7	TRBV20-1	-	TGCAGTGCTAGCAGTAGCGAGGCCTACGAGCAGTACTTC	CSASSSEAYEQYF
TRBD1	TRBJ1-2	TRBV20-1	many	TGCAGTGCTAGAGTCAGGGGGGGGGGCTACACCTTC	CSARVRGGGYTF
-	TRBJ1-1	TRBV7-6	many	TGTGCCAGCAGTAGGGAGGTGGGAGTGAAGACTGAAGCTTTCTTT	CASSREVGVKTEAFF
TRBD2	TRBJ2-7	TRBV28	-	TGTGCCAGCAGTCCCCCTCCGACTAGCCCTATTCGTTTCTACGAGCAGTACTTC	CASSPPPTSPIRFYEQYF
-	TRBJ1-5	TRBV2	-	TGTGCCAGCAGGGGGGCGGGGGGCTTGAGGCAGCCCCAGCATTTT	CASRGAGGLRQPQHF
-	TRBJ1-2	TRBV19	-	TGTGCCAGTACCACCGGGATATCCTATGGCTACACCTTC	CASTTGISYGYTF
-	TRBJ2-7	TRBV7-2	many	TGTGCCAGCAGCAGCAACTACGAGCAGTACTTC	CASSSNYEQYF
TRBD2	TRBJ2-5	TRBV5-6	-	TGTGCCAGCAGGACTAGCGGGGGGGCCTCCGGGGAGACCCAGTACTTC	CASRTSGGASGETQYF
-	TRBJ2-7	TRBV7-2	few	TGTGCCAGCAGCCACTCACTCTACGAGCAGTACTTC	CASSHSLYEQYF
TRBD1	TRBJ2-5	TRBV7-9	many	TGTGCCAGCAGCTCCCGACAGGGGGCTGGAGAGACCCAGTACTTC	CASSSRQGAGETQYF
TRBD2	TRBJ2-3	TRBV9	-	TGTGCCAGCAGCGCCACCGGGACTAGCGCATCTGGAGGCACAGATACGCAGTATTTT	CASSATGTSASGGTDTQYF
-	TRBJ2-7	TRBV6-2/TRBV6-3	few	TGTGCCAGCACCCTGGACATCATCTCCTACGAGCAGTACTTC	CASTLDIISYEQYF
-	TRBJ2-7	TRBV28	few	TGTGCCAGCAGTTTACAACGAGCTGGGAACGAGCAGTACTTC	CASSLQRAGNEQYF
-	TRBJ2-5	TRBV6-2/TRBV6-3	many	TGTGCCAGCAGTTACTCGTCGGAGGGGGAGACCCAGTACTTC	CASSYSSEGETQYF
TRBD2	TRBJ2-1	TRBV12-3/TRBV12-4	many	TGTGCCAGCAGCCAGGGACTAGCGGGAGGTGAGCAGTTCTTC	CASSQGLAGGEQFF
TRBD2	TRBJ2-1	TRBV20-1	-	TGCAGTGCTAGTCTGGGGGGAGCGGGAAAGGGCAATGAGCAGTTCTTC	CSASLGGAGKGNEQFF
-	TRBJ1-1	TRBV3-1	few	TGTGCCAGCAGCCAAGATTTGAGGGCACCTGAAGCTTTCTTT	CASSQDLRAPEAFF
-	TRBJ2-1	TRBV7-8	many	TGTGCCAGCAGCTTAGTGAGGTCAGACAATGAGCAGTTCTTC	CASSLVRSDNEQFF
TRBD2	TRBJ2-3	TRBV7-3	-	TGTGCCAGCAGCTTACCTAGCGGGAGGGCTGGAGATACGCAGTATTTT	CASSLPSGRAGDTQYF
-	TRBJ2-7	TRBV7-2	many	TGTGCCAGCAGCTTGCTTGTCGGGTCCGAGCAGTACTTC	CASSLLVGSEQYF
-	TRBJ1-5	TRBV14	few	TGTGCCAGCAGCCAAGCCGGGGATGTTTTGCGCAATCAGCCCCAGCATTTT	CASSQAGDVLRNQPQHF
-	TRBJ1-1	TRBV25-1	-	TGTGCCAGCAGTGAATCGCAACAGGGAGCTTTCTTT	CASSESQQGAFF
-	TRBJ2-2	TRBV7-9	-	TGTGCCAGCAGCTTAGCGGTCAGAACCGGGGAGCTGTTTTTT	CASSLAVRTGELFF
TRBD1	TRBJ2-2	TRBV12-3/TRBV12-4	many	TGTGCCAGCACCTTAGGGAGGGTCGGACAGGGGCCCCGCACCGGGGAGCTGTTTTTT	CASTLGRVGQGPRTGELFF
TRBD2	TRBJ2-3	TRBV20-1	few	TGCAGTGCCCCAAAGACTAGCGGGGTTACTACGCAGTATTTT	CSAPKTSGVTTQYF
TRBD1	TRBJ1-5	TRBV19	-	TGTGCCAGTAGGGAGGGACAGCGCAGCAATCAGCCCCAGCATTTT	CASREGQRSNQPQHF
TRBD1	TRBJ1-1	TRBV29-1	-	TGCAGCGCCGCCTCACGGGGACAGAGCAAAGCTTTCTTT	CSAASRGQSKAFF
TRBD2	TRBJ2-1	TRBV28	many	TGTGCCAGCAGTGCTTTAGCGGGAGGTCCCGGCAAGCAGTTCTTC	CASSALAGGPGKQFF
TRBD2	TRBJ2-2	TRBV5-1	-	TGCGCCAGCAGCGCGACTAGCGGGGCTGCGAACACCGGGGAGCTGTTTTTT	CASSATSGAANTGELFF
-	TRBJ1-5	TRBV4-1	-	TGCGCCAGCAGCCAACTGACACCGGTCGTAGGGCAGCCCCAGCATTTT	CASSQLTPVVGQPQHF
TRBD2	TRBJ2-1	TRBV7-6	many	TGTGCCAGCAGCTTGGGACTAGCAAACCCCTACAATGAGCAGTTCTTC	CASSLGLANPYNEQFF
-	TRBJ2-3	TRBV7-2	many	TGTGCCAGCAGCCGCGGACAGATATCAGATACGCAGTATTTT	CASSRGQISDTQYF
-	TRBJ1-6	TRBV20-1	-	TGCAGTATGTCCAGGGTCGATTCACCCCTCCACTTT	CSMSRVDSPLHF
-	TRBJ2-2	TRBV5-4	few	TGTGCCAGCAGCACCATGCAGGGCGTCGGGGAGCTGTTTTTT	CASSTMQGVGELFF
TRBD2	TRBJ2-3	TRBV10-3	-	TGTGCCATCAGTGAGACTAGCGGCCTCTCTAGCACAGATACGCAGTATTTT	CAISETSGLSSTDTQYF
TRBD2	TRBJ2-1	TRBV6-1	-	TGTGCCAGCAGAAATAGAGCGACTAGCCTATTCAATGAGCAGTTCTTC	CASRNRATSLFNEQFF
TRBD1	TRBJ1-1	TRBV19	few	TGTGCCAGTAGTAAGGGACAGGGGGTCTTGGACACTGAAGCTTTCTTT	CASSKGQGVLDTEAFF